What follows is one TCR beta chain and its context. Deep was the level at which the assay was run. The method was immunoSEQ multiplex PCR; TCRdb's version includes in-frame clones alone and lacks a portion of them. The repertoire holds about 2,500,000 clones, with more than 90% as singletons. This record belongs to a study of shared clonotypes between healthy human individuals. The CDR3 extends over 17 amino acids. Germline CDR1 and CDR2: MNHEY and SMNVEV (reference sequence). V lost 7 bases to trimming and J lost 7 bases; unmatched junction nucleotides: 18. Division of CD4+ cells produced a CD45RA+ naive subset and a CD45RA-negative memory subset.

The chain recombines TRBV27 with TRBJ2-5; 10 bases fit TRBD2. The sequence was collected from a man between 18 and 29 years old in good health. Input material: naive CD4+ T cells sorted from blood. Subset given: CD45RA+ positively selected. This chain's CDR3 is CASTSMGPSGGLGTQYF. CDR3 sequence (DNA): TGTGCCAGCACCTCTATGGGCCCTAGCGGGGGTTTAGGGACCCAGTACTTC.